Given below is one T cell receptor beta chain in context. An end of the junction differs from the germline gene, which may be a read error. The source of the sample is a study of control samples from healthy donors and cancer patients. The data were produced by immunoSEQ multiplex PCR, yet TCRdb's version contains in-frame clones alone and is incomplete. This repertoire shows 150,000 to 200,000 clones, almost 90% found once; its top ten account for approximately 1.5%. This CDR3 spans 13 amino acids. The germline V gene encodes CDR1 SGHDN and CDR2 FVKESK. The receptor was derived from a woman aged 45-59 years in good health. The rearrangement links TRBV14 to TRBJ1-2; TRBD1 matches 7 bases. The sequencing sample was made of blood. CDR3 protein: CASSQGGGYGHTF. The CDR3 DNA follows: TGTGCCAGCAGCCAAGGAGGGGGCTATGGCCACACCTTC.